This TCR beta chain comes out of a study of blood T cell repertoires in COVID-19. Study-wide context: PBMCs, B-cell-depleted T cells, or T cells were the source of the cDNA or gDNA that made up the material.

TCRdb keeps only in-frame clones here, not all; method: immunoSEQ multiplex PCR. Among 150,000 or so clones, roughly 86% were seen once, and the ten largest hold over 12%. The CDR3 contains 15 residues. The J segment lost 3 bases and the V segment lost 6 bases, leaving 6 bases of the junction unmatched. The germline CDR1 and CDR2 sequences are MNHEY and SVGAGI. The receptor was derived from a human donor with acute or convalescent COVID-19. The donor label of this sample is uncertain. The chain joins TRBV6-5 to TRBJ1-3; TRBD1 matches at 9 bases. The sequenced sample consisted of peripheral blood. The CDR3 DNA follows: TGTGCCAGCAGCCAAGACAGGGGGGATGGAAACACCATATATTTT. This encodes CASSQDRGDGNTIYF.